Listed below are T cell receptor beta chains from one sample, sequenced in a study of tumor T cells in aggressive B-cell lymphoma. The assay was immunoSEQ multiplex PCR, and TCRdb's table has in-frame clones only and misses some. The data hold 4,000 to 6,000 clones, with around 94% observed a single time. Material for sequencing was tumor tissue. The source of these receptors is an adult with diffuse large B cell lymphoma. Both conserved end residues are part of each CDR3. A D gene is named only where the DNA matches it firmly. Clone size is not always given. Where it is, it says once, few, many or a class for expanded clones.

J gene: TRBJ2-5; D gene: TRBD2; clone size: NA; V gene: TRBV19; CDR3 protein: CATGTSGNLAETQYF; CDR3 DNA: TGTGCCACCGGGACTAGCGGAAACCTAGCGGAGACCCAGTACTTC
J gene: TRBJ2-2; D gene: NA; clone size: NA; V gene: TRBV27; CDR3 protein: CASSLFTGLIANTGELFF; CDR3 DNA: TGTGCCAGCAGTTTATTCACAGGCCTAATCGCGAACACCGGGGAGCTGTTTTTT
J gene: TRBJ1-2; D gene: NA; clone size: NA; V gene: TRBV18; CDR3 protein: CASSPDSSYGYTF; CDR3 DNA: TGTGCCAGCTCGCCTGACAGCTCATATGGCTACACCTTC
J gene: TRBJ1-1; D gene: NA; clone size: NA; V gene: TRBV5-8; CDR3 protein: CASSLVTGLEAFF; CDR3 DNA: TGTGCCAGCAGCTTGGTTACAGGGCTTGAAGCTTTCTTT
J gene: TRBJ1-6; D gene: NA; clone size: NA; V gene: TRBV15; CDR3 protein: CATSGAGLNSPLHF; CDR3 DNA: TGTGCCACCAGCGGAGCAGGGCTTAATTCACCCCTCCACTTT
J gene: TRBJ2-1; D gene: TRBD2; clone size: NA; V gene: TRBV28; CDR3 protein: CASIPGTSGSIEQFF; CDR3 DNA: TGTGCCAGCATCCCGGGGACTAGCGGGAGTATTGAGCAGTTCTTC
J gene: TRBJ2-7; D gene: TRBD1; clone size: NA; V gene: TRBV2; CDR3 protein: CASKHRGGHEQYF; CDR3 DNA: TGTGCCAGCAAACACAGGGGTGGCCATGAGCAGTACTTC
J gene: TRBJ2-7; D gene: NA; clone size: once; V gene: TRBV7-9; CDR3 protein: CASSQAYEQYF; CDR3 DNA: TGTGCCAGCAGCCAAGCGTACGAGCAGTACTTC
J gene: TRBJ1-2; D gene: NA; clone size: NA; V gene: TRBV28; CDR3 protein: CASSSVRERYGYTF; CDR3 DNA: TGTGCCAGCAGCTCCGTCCGAGAGCGCTATGGCTACACCTTC
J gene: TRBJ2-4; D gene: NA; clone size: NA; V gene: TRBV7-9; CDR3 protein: CASSLGQGNIQYF; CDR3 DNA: TGTGCCAGCAGCTTAGGGCAGGGAAACATTCAGTACTTC
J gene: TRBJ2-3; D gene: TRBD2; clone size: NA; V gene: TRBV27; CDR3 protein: CASRLPSGGSTDTQYF; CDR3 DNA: TGTGCCAGCAGACTTCCTTCGGGAGGGTCTACAGATACGCAGTATTTT
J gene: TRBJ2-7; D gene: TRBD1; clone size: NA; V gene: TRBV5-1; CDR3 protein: CASSLTDPKQGQYF; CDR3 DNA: TGCGCCAGCAGCTTGACGGACCCGAAACAGGGGCAGTATTTC
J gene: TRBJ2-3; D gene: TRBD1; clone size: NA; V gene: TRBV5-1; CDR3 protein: CASSGGQALTEDTQYF; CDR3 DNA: TGCGCCAGCAGCGGGGGACAGGCCTTGACTGAGGATACGCAGTATTTT
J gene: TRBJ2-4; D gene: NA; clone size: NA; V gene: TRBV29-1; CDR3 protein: CSVQLAAKNIQYF; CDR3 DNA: TGCAGCGTCCAACTAGCAGCCAAAAACATTCAGTACTTC
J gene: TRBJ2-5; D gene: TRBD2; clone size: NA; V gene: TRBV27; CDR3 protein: CASSIWTSGRDIQETQYF; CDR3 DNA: TGTGCCAGCAGTATCTGGACTAGCGGGAGGGATATCCAAGAGACCCAGTACTTC
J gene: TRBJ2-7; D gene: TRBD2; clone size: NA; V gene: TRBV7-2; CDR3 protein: CTSSRSRTSGRALYEQYF; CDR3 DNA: TGTACCAGCAGCCGAAGCAGGACTAGCGGGAGGGCCCTCTACGAGCAGTACTTC
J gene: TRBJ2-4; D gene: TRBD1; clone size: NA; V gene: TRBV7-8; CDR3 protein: CASSLEGTDLAKNIQYF; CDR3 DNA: TGTGCCAGCAGCTTAGAAGGGACAGATCTAGCCAAAAACATTCAGTACTTC
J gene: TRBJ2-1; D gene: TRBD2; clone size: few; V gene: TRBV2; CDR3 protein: CASSWGGGGEQFF; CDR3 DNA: TGTGCCAGCAGTTGGGGCGGGGGAGGTGAGCAGTTCTTC
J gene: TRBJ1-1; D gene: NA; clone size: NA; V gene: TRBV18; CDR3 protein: CASSSSRGEAFF; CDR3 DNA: TGTGCCAGCTCATCTTCTCGGGGGGAAGCTTTCTTT
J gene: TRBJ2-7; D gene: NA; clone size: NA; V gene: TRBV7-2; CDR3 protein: CASSLGFGGYEQYF; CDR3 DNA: TGTGCCAGCAGCTTAGGCTTTGGGGGCTACGAGCAGTACTTC
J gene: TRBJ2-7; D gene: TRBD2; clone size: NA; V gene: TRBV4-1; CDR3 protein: CASSLGTSGPYEQYF; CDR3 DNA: TGCGCCAGCAGCCTTGGGACTAGCGGACCCTACGAGCAGTACTTC
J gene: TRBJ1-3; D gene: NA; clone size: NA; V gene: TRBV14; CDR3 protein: CASSQEPPLSGNTIYF; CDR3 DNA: TGTGCCAGCAGCCAAGAACCCCCCCTAAGTGGAAACACCATATATTTT
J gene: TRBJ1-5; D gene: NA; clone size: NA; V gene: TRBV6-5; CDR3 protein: CASSSFNQPQHF; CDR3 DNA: TGTGCCAGCAGTTCTTTCAATCAGCCCCAGCATTTT
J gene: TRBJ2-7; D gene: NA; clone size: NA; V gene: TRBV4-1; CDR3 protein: CASSQDTTADEQYF; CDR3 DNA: TGCGCCAGCAGCCAAGATACAACGGCGGACGAGCAGTACTTC
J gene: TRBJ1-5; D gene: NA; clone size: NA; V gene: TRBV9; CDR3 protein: CASSVEAGIQPQHF; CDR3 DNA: TGTGCCAGCAGCGTAGAGGCAGGGATTCAGCCCCAGCATTTT
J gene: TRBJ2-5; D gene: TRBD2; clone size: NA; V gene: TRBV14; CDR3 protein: CASSYGTSEILQETQYF; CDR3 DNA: TGTGCCAGCAGCTACGGGACTAGCGAGATACTGCAAGAGACCCAGTACTTC
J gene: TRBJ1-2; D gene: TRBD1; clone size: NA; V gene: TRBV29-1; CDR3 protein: CSVLRQGNGYTF; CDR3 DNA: TGCAGCGTTCTTAGACAGGGGAATGGCTACACCTTC
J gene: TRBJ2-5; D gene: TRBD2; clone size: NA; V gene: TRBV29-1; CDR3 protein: CSVSGPLAGGNQETQYF; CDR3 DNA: TGCAGCGTTTCCGGACCCTTAGCGGGGGGAAACCAAGAGACCCAGTACTTC